This TCR beta chain was identified in a study of T cell responses to AZD1222 COVID-19 vaccine. Measured with immunoSEQ multiplex PCR; TCRdb has only the in-frame clones, and not every one. This repertoire shows 140,000 or so clones, around 89% found once; its top ten account for 2.5% to 3.5%. The CDR3 has 13 amino acids. Germline V gene data show CDR1 as MGHDK and CDR2 as SYGVNS. With V trimmed by 6 bases and J by 5 bases, 3 bases remained unmatched. Sequenced here: peripheral blood, sampled 28 days after the second AZD1222 dose. The chain carries TRBV25-1 and TRBJ1-1; 10 positions agree with TRBD1. The receptor was isolated from an adult who received the AZD1222 COVID-19 vaccine. The CDR3 is CASSGQGGTEAFF. DNA for the CDR3: TGTGCCAGCAGCGGACAGGGGGGGACTGAAGCTTTCTTT.